This T cell receptor (beta chain) was observed in a study of blood T cell repertoires in COVID-19 (dated by TCRdb to the early 2020s). In the study overall: The collaborator samples originated in the United States, Italy and Spain and spanned the acute and convalescent phases of COVID-19. The prospective study material was composed of cDNA or gDNA derived from T cells, B-cell-depleted T cells, or PBMCs. The dataset comprised deeply sampled blood TCRbeta repertoires from subjects exposed to, actively infected with, or recovered from COVID-19. The repertoires were released in a freely available public database intended as a resource for research on the immune response to SARS-CoV-2. Samples were obtained from the ongoing ImmuneRACE study (first 160 participants) and from 1,000 to 1,500 subjects provided by 6 global collaborators. The sample metadata nearly always contained a de-identified subject ID, COVID-19 status, age in years and sex. Where HLA class I and class II types were available, the types were taken from metadata supplied by the sample provider, not from assay-based typing. The study at large found these results: The amount of clinical and demographic metadata varied by source and participant and was provided uncurated.

As for this clone: Its antigen has not been determined. No base-level quality is on record; no much larger clone is a single base apart.

Whole blood was collected in K2EDTA tubes by collaborating institutions according to the institutions' own protocols. For TCRbeta analysis, collaborators shipped samples as frozen whole blood, isolated PBMCs, or DNA extracted from either of those sample types. The immunoSEQ Assay, a bias-controlled multiplex PCR, was used to amplify TCRbeta CDR3 regions from genomic DNA. As for how the authors treated the data: Within the assay, amplification of reference gene primers was used to estimate how many nucleated cells each sample contained. Sequence reads were collapsed and filtered to measure the absolute abundance of every unique TCRbeta CDR3 rearrangement. For each sample, productive Simpson clonality was calculated as the square root of Simpson's diversity index over productive rearrangements. Here the immuneACCESS table is served through TCRdb, limited to in-frame sequences with V and J called. Missing clones are a known gap in these copies; in checked studies unresolved V genes cover under half, and the rest lacks a known reason. V, J and clone size are those of that table, while D and trimming were read from the DNA. This sample has roughly 65,000 clones in its table, and more than 70% of those were observed once. The top ten constitute around 32% of the sample.

In the germline V gene, CDR1 corresponds to KGHSH and CDR2 to LQKENI. The CDR3 sequence holds 18 residues, the cysteine and phenylalanine included. Only the CDR3 part of the read is kept: 54 bases, read in frame from the first base. At the junction V is shortened by 0 bases and J by 1 base; bases outside the gene matches: 4. The receptor comes from a woman older than 75 with active or convalescent COVID-19. Sequenced input: peripheral blood. The V gene is TRBV18 and the J gene is TRBJ2-5; TRBD2 aligns with 14 central bases. The DNA sequence is given as TGTGCCAGCTCACCACCGCAGGGACTAGCGGGGGTCCAAGAGACCCAGTACTTC. Its translation reads: CASSPPQGLAGVQETQYF.